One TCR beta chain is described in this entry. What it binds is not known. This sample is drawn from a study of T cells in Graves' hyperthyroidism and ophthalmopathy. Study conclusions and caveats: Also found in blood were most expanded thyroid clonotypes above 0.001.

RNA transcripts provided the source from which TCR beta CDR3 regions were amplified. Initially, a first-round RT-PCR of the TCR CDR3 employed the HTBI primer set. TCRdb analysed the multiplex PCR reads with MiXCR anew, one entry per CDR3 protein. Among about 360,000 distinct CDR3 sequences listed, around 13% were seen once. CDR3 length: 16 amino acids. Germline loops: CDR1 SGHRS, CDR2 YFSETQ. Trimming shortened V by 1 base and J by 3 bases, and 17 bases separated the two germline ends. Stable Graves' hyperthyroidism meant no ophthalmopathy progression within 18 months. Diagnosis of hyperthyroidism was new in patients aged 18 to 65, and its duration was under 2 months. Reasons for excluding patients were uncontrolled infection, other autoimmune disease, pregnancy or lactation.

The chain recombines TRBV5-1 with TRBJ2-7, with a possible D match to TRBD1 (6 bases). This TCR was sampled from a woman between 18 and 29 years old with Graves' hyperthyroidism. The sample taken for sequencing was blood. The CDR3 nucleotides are TGCGCCAGCAGCTTGATCTTCAGGGGAGAGGACTACGAGCAGTACTTC. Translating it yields CASSLIFRGEDYEQYF.